Listed here is a single T cell receptor (beta chain). Its antigen is undetermined. The record originates from a study of CD8 T cells in Susac syndrome. About the research overall: Each patient with Susac syndrome, at the time of blood draw, was therapy-naive, on corticosteroids, or on intravenous immunoglobulin alone. Study-wide results and limits: There was no clonal expansion in the CD4+ T cell repertoires of Susac syndrome.

The ends lost 7 bases at V and 8 bases at J; junction bases unmatched: 8. Germline values: CDR1 MNHEY, CDR2 SVGAGI. This CDR3 region has 13 residues. Random hexamers served to reverse transcribe roughly 0.45 to 1 ug RNA. An immunoSEQ multiplex PCR generated amplified TCR beta CDR3 products spanning 54 Vbeta and 13 Jbeta. TCRdb processed the immunoSEQ multiplex PCR reads anew with MiXCR; each CDR3 protein has one entry. The data show around 150,000 distinct CDR3 sequences, with approximately 96% seen just once and more than 0.075% held by the top ten. The sequenced target, TCR beta, came from blood CD8+ and CD4+ T cells.

The J gene is TRBJ1-2, the V gene TRBV6-5, with TRBD1 matching over 9 bases. The sample comprised CD4+ T cells from PBMCs. This clonotype was obtained from a human donor with Susac syndrome. The CDR3 protein is CASKGQGEGGYTF. DNA of the CDR3: TGTGCCAGCAAGGGACAGGGAGAAGGGGGCTACACCTTC.